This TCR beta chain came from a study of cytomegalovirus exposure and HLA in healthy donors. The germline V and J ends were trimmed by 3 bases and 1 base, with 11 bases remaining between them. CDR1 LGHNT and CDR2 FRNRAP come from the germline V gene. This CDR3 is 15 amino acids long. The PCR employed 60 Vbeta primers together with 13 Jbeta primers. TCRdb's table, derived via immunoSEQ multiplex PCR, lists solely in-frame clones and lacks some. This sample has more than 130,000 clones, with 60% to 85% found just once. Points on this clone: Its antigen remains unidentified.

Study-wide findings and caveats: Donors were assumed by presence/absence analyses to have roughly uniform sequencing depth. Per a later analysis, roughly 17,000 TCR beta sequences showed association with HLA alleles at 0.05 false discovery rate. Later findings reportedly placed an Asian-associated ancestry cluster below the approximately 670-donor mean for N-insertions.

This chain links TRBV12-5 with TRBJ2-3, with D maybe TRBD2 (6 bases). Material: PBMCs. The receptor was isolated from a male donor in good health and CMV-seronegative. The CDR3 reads CASGLIGTRTDTQYF. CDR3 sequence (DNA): TGTGCTAGTGGTTTAATTGGGACTCGCACAGATACGCAGTATTTT.